Detailed here is one T cell receptor beta chain. Its antigen is not identified. The time point denotes: newly diagnosed GD, antithyroid drugs for less than 3 months. PBMCs were the source of the RNA used for TCR sequencing. Those enrolled as patients came out of an endocrinology department in Xi'an, China. This entry comes from a study of regulatory T cells in long-lasting Graves disease. Points from the study as a whole: TRBV28, TRBJ1-2 and TRBJ2-5 were favored in persistent disease.

Trimming cost V 6 bases and J 3 bases; bases outside gene matches: 11. This CDR3 is 15 amino acids long. Construction of the TCR beta libraries employed iRepertoire HTBI primers in conjunction with Arm-PCR of CDR3 regions. MiXCR, run by TCRdb on the multiplex PCR reads, gives a single entry per CDR3 protein. Of about 460,000 distinct CDR3 sequences detected, 12% to 15% appear once; the ten largest clones hold under 20%. The data also belong to a second study, concerning T cells in Graves' hyperthyroidism and ophthalmopathy.

The source material was peripheral blood mononuclear cells (PBMCs), sampled at new diagnosis, from a patient treated with antithyroid drugs. The gene calls are TRBV12-3 or TRBV12-4 and TRBJ2-7, with 7 bases lining up with TRBD1. The sequence was collected from a woman between 45 and 65 years old with Graves disease. The CDR3 is CASRSTGASLYEQYF. CDR3 sequence (DNA): TGTGCCAGCAGATCTACAGGGGCCTCACTCTACGAGCAGTACTTC.